The following is a T cell receptor beta chain sequence with its context. The protocol was immunoSEQ multiplex PCR, while the TCRdb copy is restricted to in-frame clones and leaves out a portion. This sample yields more than 200,000 clones, of which 83% are seen a single time; about 9% belongs to the top ten. These data are taken from a study of blood T cell repertoires in COVID-19. The overall study: The study drew acute and convalescent COVID-19 samples from the United States, Italy and Spain. PBMCs, B-cell-depleted T cells, or T cells provided the cDNA or gDNA that made up the material.

This CDR3 is 16 amino acids long. Germline V gene lookup returns CDR1 LGHNA and CDR2 YSLEER. V shed 2 bases, J shed 5 bases, and the junction held 5 bases outside the gene matches. Input material: peripheral blood. The receptor's source is a middle-aged man with active or convalescent COVID-19. The chain uses TRBV4-3 and TRBJ2-1; 11 bases align to TRBD2. The CDR3 DNA reads as TGCGCCAGCAGCCAACGTAGCGGGGGGGCCGACAATGAGCAGTTCTTC. Translated, it gives CASSQRSGGADNEQFF.